These T cell receptor beta chains were read from a single sample in a study of T-cell reconstitution after alpha-beta-depleted transplantation in children. One entry per CDR3 protein results from TCRdb running MiXCR on the PCR reads. The profile shows over 150,000 distinct CDR3 sequences, about 6.4% of them singletons. The sequenced sample was PBMCs from the stem cell graft donor, obtained from the stem cell graft. Every receptor here comes from a human donor who donated a stem cell graft to a child with Wiskott-Aldrich syndrome. Each CDR3 is given with its conserved first and last residue. Each record gives: D gene, V gene, J gene, clone size, CDR3 DNA, CDR3 protein. A D gene is named only where the DNA matches it firmly. For some rows the clone size is stated as once, few or many, or as a class when expanded; others skip it.

.	TRBV6-2/TRBV6-3	TRBJ2-1	.	TGTGCCAGCAGCCTCACAGATCCCTCCTACAATGAGCAGTTCTTC	CASSLTDPSYNEQFF
TRBD1	TRBV20-1	TRBJ1-4	many	TGCAGTGCTAGAGATCAGACAGGGCGGCGAGGTGAAAAACTGTTTTTT	CSARDQTGRRGEKLFF
TRBD2	TRBV7-2	TRBJ2-7	few	TGTGCCAGCAGCTTAGGCTGGCGGGAGACCTACGAGCAGTACTTC	CASSLGWRETYEQYF
TRBD1	TRBV6-2/TRBV6-3	TRBJ2-7	.	TGTGCCAGCAGTTACAAGACTTCGGGACAGTCCTACGAGCAGTACTTC	CASSYKTSGQSYEQYF
.	TRBV24-1	TRBJ2-3	many	TGTGCCACCAGTGATTTGCACTCTCTGGATACGCAGTATTTT	CATSDLHSLDTQYF
.	TRBV5-6	TRBJ1-2	many	TGTGCCAGCAGCCGACCCGGCCAAAACTATGGCTACACCTTC	CASSRPGQNYGYTF
.	TRBV5-1	TRBJ2-3	.	TGCGCCAGCAGCTTGGGACTAGTCACTAGCACAGATACGCAGTATTTT	CASSLGLVTSTDTQYF
.	TRBV20-1	TRBJ2-5	many	TGCAGTGCTAGAGACCCCACCCCGAGACTAGTCATACAAGAGACCCAGTACTTC	CSARDPTPRLVIQETQYF
TRBD1	TRBV20-1	TRBJ1-2	.	TGCAGTGCCCGGACAGGGGGTAACTATGGCTACACCTTC	CSARTGGNYGYTF
.	TRBV20-1	TRBJ2-7	many	TGCAGTGCTACGCACCCGCGGGGCCCGCGGGGCGAGCAGTACTTC	CSATHPRGPRGEQYF
TRBD2	TRBV7-2	TRBJ2-7	few	TGTGCCAGCAGCCTACGCTCGGGACTAGCGGGGGGGAACTCCTACGAGCAGTACTTC	CASSLRSGLAGGNSYEQYF
.	TRBV20-1	TRBJ2-7	many	TGCAGTGCTAGAGCTACGAGCGGGTATTCCTACGAGCAGTACTTC	CSARATSGYSYEQYF
.	TRBV12-3/TRBV12-4	TRBJ2-7	many	TGTGCCAGCAGTTTGGGGACCATCACGGGGCAGTACTTC	CASSLGTITGQYF
.	TRBV5-1	TRBJ1-5	few	TGCGCCAGCAGCTTGACTGGTATCGGGAATGCACAGCCCCAGCATTTT	CASSLTGIGNAQPQHF
TRBD2	TRBV20-1	TRBJ2-5	many	TGCAGTACCGCGGGAGGTGAGACCCAGTACTTC	CSTAGGETQYF
.	TRBV29-1	TRBJ2-7	many	TGCAGCGCTATCGGGTCGTTTACCCGATCCTACGAGCAGTACTTC	CSAIGSFTRSYEQYF
.	TRBV7-6	TRBJ2-3	.	TGTGCCAGCAGCTTAGTCCTCCCAGGGATGGCGACCGGAGATACGCAGTATTTT	CASSLVLPGMATGDTQYF
TRBD1	TRBV5-1	TRBJ2-7	many	TGCGCCAGCAGCTTCATGACAGGGGGCGTTGACGAGCAGTACTTC	CASSFMTGGVDEQYF
.	TRBV27	TRBJ2-7	.	TGTGCCAGCAGCCGGGACATCGTTAAGCAGTACTTC	CASSRDIVKQYF
TRBD1	TRBV20-1	TRBJ2-6	many	TGCAGTGCTTGGGACAGCCAACCGTCTGGGGCCAACGTCCTGACTTTC	CSAWDSQPSGANVLTF
.	TRBV3-1	TRBJ1-4	.	TGTGCCAGCAGCCAAGTTCATATGAGGGAAAAACTGTTTTTT	CASSQVHMREKLFF
.	TRBV11-3	TRBJ1-2	many	TGTGCCAGCAGCTCCGCGGACGTCGGAGCTAACTATGGCTACACCTTC	CASSSADVGANYGYTF
.	TRBV24-1	TRBJ2-2	many	TGTGCCACCTTGGGGACAACCTACACCGGGGAGCTGTTTTTT	CATLGTTYTGELFF
TRBD2	TRBV12-3/TRBV12-4	TRBJ2-2	many	TGTGCCAGCAGTCACGGACTAGCGGGACCGCCTCGGTACACCGGGGAGCTGTTTTTT	CASSHGLAGPPRYTGELFF
TRBD2	TRBV7-2	TRBJ2-1	many	TGTGCCAGCAGCGCTCCGGGGCTAGCGGGCCACAATGAGCAGTTCTTC	CASSAPGLAGHNEQFF
TRBD2	TRBV28	TRBJ2-1	many	TGTGCCAGCAGTGAGGGACTAGCGGTTGACAATGAGCAGTTCTTC	CASSEGLAVDNEQFF
.	TRBV7-9	TRBJ1-1	few	TGTGCCAGCAGCTTCATCCAGGCCCTGACGGGAGCTTTCTTT	CASSFIQALTGAFF
TRBD1	TRBV11-2	TRBJ2-7	.	TGTGCCGCAGGGACAGGATACGAGCAGTACTTC	CAAGTGYEQYF